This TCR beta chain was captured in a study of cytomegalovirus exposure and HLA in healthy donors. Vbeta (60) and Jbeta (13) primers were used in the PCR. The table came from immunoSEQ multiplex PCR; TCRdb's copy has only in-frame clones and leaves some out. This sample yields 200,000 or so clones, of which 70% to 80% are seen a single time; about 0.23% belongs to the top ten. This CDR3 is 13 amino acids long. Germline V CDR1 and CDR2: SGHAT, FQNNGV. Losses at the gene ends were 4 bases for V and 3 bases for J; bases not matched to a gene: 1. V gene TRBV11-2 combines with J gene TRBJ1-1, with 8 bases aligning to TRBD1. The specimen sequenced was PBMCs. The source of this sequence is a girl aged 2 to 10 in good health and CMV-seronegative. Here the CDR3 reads CASSSDRDTEAFF. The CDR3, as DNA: TGTGCCAGCAGCTCGGACAGGGACACTGAAGCTTTCTTT.